Here is one T cell receptor beta chain with its context. The antigen remains unidentified. The germline gene is not matched at one end of the junction; a read error may be the cause. This entry is derived from a study of T cells in Graves' hyperthyroidism and ophthalmopathy. The CDR3 has 15 residues. CDR1 KGHDR and CDR2 SFDVKD come from the germline V gene. Authors of the study amplified TCR beta CDR3 regions from RNA transcripts. During a first-round RT-PCR of the TCR CDR3, the HTBI primer set was used. TCRdb passed the multiplex PCR reads through MiXCR, listing each CDR3 protein once. The sample gives 350,000 to 400,000 distinct CDR3 sequences, 15% to 20% of which show up once; about 4% is in the top ten. Study results and caveats: Ophthalmopathy onset followed model prediction by a median about six months.

The sample was blood. The receptor was isolated from a woman between 18 and 29 years old with Graves' hyperthyroidism. The V gene is TRBV24-1, the J gene TRBJ1-5; D is unresolved. The CDR3 loop is CATSDPALPYQPQHF. In DNA form, the CDR3 reads TGTGCCACCAGTGATCCGGCCCTGCCCTATCAGCCTCAGCATTTT.